The sequence of this TCR beta chain was determined in a study of spatial heterogeneity in lung cancer. In this sample, this clonotype turned up many times. Sample time point: sample taken at primary tumor resection. Sequencing was performed on whole RNA extracted from tumor and nontumor lung tissue, or from frozen PBMC, and the material was left unsorted. There were 75 or so donors, all of them untreated patients with early-stage non-small cell lung cancer. TCRdb recomputed calls from the 5' RACE reads with MiXCR, one row per CDR3 protein. Of thousands of distinct CDR3 sequences listed, more than 15% are singletons. V was pared by 2 bases and J by 8 bases, with 10 bases between. This CDR3 spans 13 amino acids. Germline V CDR1 and CDR2: MNHEY, SMNVEV (reference sequence).

The chain has TRBV27 and TRBJ2-1, with a tentative D call TRBD2 (5 bases). Sequences were derived from PBMCs, sampled at surgery. The origin of this receptor is a male donor with early-stage non-small cell lung cancer. The CDR3 region is CASSLNWEHEQFF. DNA of the CDR3: TGTGCCAGCAGTTTAAATTGGGAGCATGAGCAGTTCTTC.